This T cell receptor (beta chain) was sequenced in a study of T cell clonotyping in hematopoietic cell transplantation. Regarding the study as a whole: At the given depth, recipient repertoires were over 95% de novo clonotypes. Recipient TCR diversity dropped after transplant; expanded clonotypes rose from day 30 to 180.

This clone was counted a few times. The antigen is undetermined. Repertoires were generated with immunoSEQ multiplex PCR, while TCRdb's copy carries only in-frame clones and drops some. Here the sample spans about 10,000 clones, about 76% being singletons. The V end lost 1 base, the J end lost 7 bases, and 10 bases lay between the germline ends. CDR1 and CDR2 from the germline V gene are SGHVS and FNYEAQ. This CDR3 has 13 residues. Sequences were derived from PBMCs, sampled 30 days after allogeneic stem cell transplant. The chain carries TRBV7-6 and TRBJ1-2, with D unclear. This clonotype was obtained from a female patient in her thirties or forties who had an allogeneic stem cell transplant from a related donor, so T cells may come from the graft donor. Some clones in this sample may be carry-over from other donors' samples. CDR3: CASSLGAGSGYTF. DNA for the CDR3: TGTGCCAGCAGCTTAGGGGCAGGCTCTGGCTACACCTTC.